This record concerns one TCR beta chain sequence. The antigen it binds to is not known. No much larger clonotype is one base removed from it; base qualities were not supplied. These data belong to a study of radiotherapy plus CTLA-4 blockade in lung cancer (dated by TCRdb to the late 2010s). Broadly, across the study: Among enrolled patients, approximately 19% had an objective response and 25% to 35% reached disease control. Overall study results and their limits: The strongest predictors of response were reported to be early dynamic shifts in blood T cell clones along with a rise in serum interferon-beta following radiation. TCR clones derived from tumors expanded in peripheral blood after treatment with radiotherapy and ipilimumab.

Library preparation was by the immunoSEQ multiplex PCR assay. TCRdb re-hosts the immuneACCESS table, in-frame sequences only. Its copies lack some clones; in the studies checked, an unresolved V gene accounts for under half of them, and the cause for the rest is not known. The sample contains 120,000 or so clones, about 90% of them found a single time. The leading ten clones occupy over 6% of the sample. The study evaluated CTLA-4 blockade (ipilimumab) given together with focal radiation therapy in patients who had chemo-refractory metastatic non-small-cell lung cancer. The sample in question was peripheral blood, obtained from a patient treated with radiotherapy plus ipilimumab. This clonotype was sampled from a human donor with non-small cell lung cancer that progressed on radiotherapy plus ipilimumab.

The bases are TGTGCCAGCAGCTTAGCGCTCATAGTTAATGAGCAGTTCTTC. The encoded protein is CASSLALIVNEQFF. The receptor chain draws on TRBV7-8 and TRBJ2-1, with no confidently assigned D gene. Measured from the cysteine to the phenylalanine, the CDR3 is 14 residues long. Only the CDR3 DNA is retained, 42 bases long and in frame from the first base. The germline V gene gives CDR1 as SGHVS and CDR2 as FQNEAQ. V drops 0 bases and J drops 7 bases, leaving 10 bases in between.